The T cell receptor beta chain under discussion was sequenced for a study of CD8 T cells in Susac syndrome. RNA in amounts of roughly 0.5 to 1 ug was reverse transcribed with random hexamers. From the immunoSEQ multiplex PCR reads, TCRdb called clonotypes with MiXCR, one entry per CDR3 protein. The table shows 80,000 to 90,000 distinct CDR3 sequences, with 90% to 95% occurring only once. This CDR3 region has 14 residues. Germline values: CDR1 SGHDT, CDR2 YYEEEE. The ends lost 4 bases at V and 2 bases at J; junction bases unmatched: 3. The receptor was derived from a human donor in good health. The sequenced sample was CD8+ T cells from PBMCs. The chain couples TRBV5-6 to TRBJ1-5; 7 bases agree with TRBD1. The CDR3 here is CASSPGTGNQPQHF. The CDR3 region has the DNA TGTGCCAGCAGCCCTGGGACAGGCAATCAGCCCCAGCATTTT.